This TCR beta chain is from a study of cytomegalovirus exposure and HLA in healthy donors. The PCR contained 60 Vbeta and 13 Jbeta primers. Libraries were prepared by immunoSEQ multiplex PCR; TCRdb keeps only in-frame clonotypes and omits some of them. Here the sample spans about 140,000 clones, approximately 76% being singletons. CDR3 length: 15 residues. Germline V lookup: CDR1 SGHNT, CDR2 YENEEA. Trimming cost V 5 bases and J 4 bases; bases outside gene matches: 5. The V call is TRBV11-3, the J call TRBJ2-1, with 10 bases matching TRBD2. The specimen was PBMCs. The clonotype originates from a man in his forties in good health and CMV-seronegative. This chain's CDR3 is CASSPRTSGYNEQFF. The CDR3 DNA sequence: TGTGCCAGCAGCCCGCGGACTAGCGGATACAATGAGCAGTTCTTC.